What follows are 21 T cell receptor beta chains derived from one specimen sequenced in a study of shared clonotypes between healthy human individuals. Repertoires were generated with immunoSEQ multiplex PCR, while TCRdb's copy carries only in-frame clones and drops some. The sample consists of a few million clones, around nine tenths of them appearing once. Material: naive CD4+ T cells sorted from blood. Subset of the sample: CD45RA+ positively selected. The receptors were sampled from a man in his late teens or twenties in good health.

This rearrangement joins TRBV5-1 to TRBJ1-1; D gene uncertain. The CDR3 is 15 amino acids. V was clipped by 8 bases and J by 0 bases, with 17 bases between them. Per the germline V gene, CDR1 is SGHRS and CDR2 is YFSETQ. This chain's CDR3 is CASKTGRILNTEAFF. The CDR3 bases are TGCGCCAGTAAAACGGGAAGGATCTTGAACACTGAAGCTTTCTTT.

The V and J genes are TRBV28 and TRBJ1-6; D ambiguous. There are 14 residues in the CDR3. Trimming took off 4 bases at V and 11 bases at J, with 15 bases between the two ends. From germline, CDR1 is MDHEN and CDR2 SYDVKM. The CDR3 spells CASSSQGGMTPLHF. The CDR3 coding sequence is TGTGCCAGCAGTTCCCAAGGAGGGATGACACCCCTCCACTTT.

The chain employs TRBV7-9 and TRBJ2-7; 13 nucleotides match TRBD2. Trimming took 3 bases from V and 5 from J; bases not matched to a gene: 10. The V gene's germline CDR1 is SEHNR and CDR2 FQNEAQ (reference sequence). This CDR3 region has 17 residues. CDR3 DNA: TGTGCCAGCAGCTTTCAACTAGCGGGAGGGCTCATGAACGAGCAGTACTTC. This translates into CASSFQLAGGLMNEQYF.

About this clone itself: Other DNA variants within this sample encode the same CDR3. This chain links TRBV2 with TRBJ1-5, with 10 bases aligning to TRBD1. Germline trimming cut 6 bases from V and 4 bases from J; bases unmatched to any gene: 3. The length of the CDR3 is 14 residues. Germline CDR1 SNHLY, CDR2 FYNNEI. The CDR3 nucleotides read TGTGCCAGCAGCGGGGACAGGGGAAATCAGCCCCAGCATTTT. Translating gives CASSGDRGNQPQHF.

The chain employs TRBV7-2 and TRBJ2-7, with D possibly matching TRBD2 (6 bases). V was shortened by 5 bases and J by 0 bases, with 17 bases between the two germline ends. Germline V gene data show CDR1 as SGHTA and CDR2 as FQGNSA. This CDR3 has 16 amino acids. The CDR3 nucleotides are TGTGCCAGCAGCGCTTGGACTACCTCGAGCTCCTACGAGCAGTACTTC. Residues: CASSAWTTSSSYEQYF. Filled out from reference TRBV7-2 and TRBJ2-7, the complete variable domain reads GAGVSQSPSNKVTEKGKDVELRCDPISGHTALYWYRQSLGQGLEFLIYFQGNSAPDKSGLPSDRFSAERTGGSVSTLTIQRTQQEDSAVYLCASSAWTTSSSYEQYFGPGTRLTVT.

This rearrangement joins TRBV18 to TRBJ2-3, with D uncertain. Deletions cut 5 bases from V and 2 bases from J, with 11 bases between. The V gene's germline CDR1 is KGHSH and CDR2 LQKENI. CDR3 length equals 14 residues. The DNA of the CDR3 is TGTGCCAGCTCATTCGACTCAAACACAGATACGCAGTATTTT. This codes for CASSFDSNTDTQYF.

Of note for this clone: The same CDR3 is also encoded by other DNA sequences in this sample. The chain recombines TRBV6-6 with TRBJ2-7; a possible D gene is TRBD2 (6 bases). From germline, CDR1 is MNHNY and CDR2 SVGAGI (reference sequence). The CDR3 consists of 14 residues. Trimming took 1 base from V and 1 from J, leaving 8 bases between them. CDR3 DNA sequence: TGTGCCAGCAGTTACTTGGAGGGTTCCTACGAGCAGTACTTC. It is translated as CASSYLEGSYEQYF.

This chain connects TRBV5-1 to TRBJ2-1; D may be TRBD2 (6 bases). The CDR3 has 15 residues. Trimming left V 6 bases short and J 6 bases short, with 19 bases between. Germline V gene lookup returns CDR1 SGHRS and CDR2 YFSETQ. This chain's CDR3 is CASIPLSGGPNEQFF. The CDR3 DNA sequence: TGCGCCAGCATCCCTCTCTCCGGAGGGCCCAATGAGCAGTTCTTC. Looking up the rest from reference TRBV5-1 and TRBJ2-1 gives the full variable domain: KAGVTQTPRYLIKTRGQQVTLSCSPISGHRSVSWYQQTPGQGLQFLFEYFSETQRNKGNFPGRFSGRQFSNSRSEMNVSTLELGDSALYLCASIPLSGGPNEQFFGPGTRLTVL.

The chain uses TRBV2 and TRBJ2-4, with D unclear. The germline V and J ends were trimmed by 8 bases and 0 bases, with 17 bases remaining between them. This CDR3 comprises 16 residues. Looked up from germline, CDR1 is SNHLY and CDR2 is FYNNEI. CDR3 nucleotides: TGTGCCAGCCGAAGAGGTGTTGTACTAGCCAAAAACATTCAGTACTTC. This sequence encodes CASRRGVVLAKNIQYF.

The rearrangement links TRBV11-2 to TRBJ1-3; 12 nucleotides match TRBD1. From germline, CDR1 is SGHAT and CDR2 FQNNGV. CDR3 length equals 17 residues. Unmatched junction bases numbered 6, after V lost 6 bases and J lost 0 bases. CDR3 in amino acids: CASSPGQGAYSGNTIYF. CDR3 coding DNA: TGTGCCAGCAGTCCGGGACAGGGGGCCTACTCTGGAAACACCATATATTTT.

V gene TRBV5-1 combines with J gene TRBJ2-2; D gene unclear. The CDR3 covers 13 residues. Trimming took off 0 bases at V and 5 bases at J, with 5 bases between the two ends. Germline CDR1 is SGHRS and CDR2 is YFSETQ. Written as DNA, the CDR3 is TGCGCCAGCAGCTTGGGGATGACCGGGGAGCTGTTTTTT. Protein: CASSLGMTGELFF.

The chain uses TRBV5-1 and TRBJ1-5; maybe TRBD1 (5 bases). The CDR3 totals 15 residues. Trimming stripped 2 bases from V and 3 bases from J, with 12 bases between. Germline V lookup: CDR1 SGHRS, CDR2 YFSETQ. The CDR3: CASSLEGVDNQPQHF. DNA of the CDR3: TGCGCCAGCAGCTTAGAAGGGGTTGACAATCAGCCCCAGCATTTT.

The chain couples TRBV5-1 to TRBJ2-2, with D possibly matching TRBD2 (5 bases). Trimming removed 3 bases at V and 8 bases at J, with 11 bases between. The germline gives CDR1 SGHRS, CDR2 YFSETQ. This CDR3 has 13 amino acids. DNA for the CDR3: TGCGCCAGCAGCTCCCGGGGAGCGGGGGAGCTGTTTTTT. Translating gives CASSSRGAGELFF.

The count of this clone is one. The same CDR3 is also encoded by other DNA sequences in this sample. The rearrangement uses TRBV2 and TRBJ2-7; D not certain. This CDR3 spans 12 amino acids. Germline values: CDR1 SNHLY, CDR2 FYNNEI. Deletions cut 6 bases from V and 0 bases from J, with 6 bases between. CDR3 sequence: CASSGSSYEQYF. The CDR3 DNA sequence: TGTGCCAGCAGCGGCAGCTCCTACGAGCAGTACTTC. Based on the CDR3 plus reference TRBV2 and TRBJ2-7, the full variable domain is EPEVTQTPSHQVTQMGQEVILRCVPISNHLYFYWYRQILGQKVEFLVSFYNNEISEKSEIFDDQFSVERPDGSNFTLKIRSTKLEDSAMYFCASSGSSYEQYFGPGTRLTVT.

This clone turned up a few times. This chain connects TRBV19 to TRBJ1-5; D gene unclear. CDR1 LNHDA and CDR2 SQIVND come from the germline V gene (reference sequence). The V end lost 3 bases, the J end lost 0 bases, and 9 bases lay between the germline ends. This CDR3 is built from 15 residues. Here the CDR3 DNA reads TGTGCCAGTAGTATGGAACATTATAGCAATCAGCCCCAGCATTTT. As protein: CASSMEHYSNQPQHF.

The J gene is TRBJ2-1, the V gene TRBV6-1; D ambiguous. Trimming took 2 bases from V and 10 from J, leaving 12 bases between them. The CDR3 length is 13 residues. Germline-derived CDR1 and CDR2 are MNHNS and SASEGT. This CDR3 is CASSESGGSEQFF. CDR3 DNA: TGTGCCAGCAGTGAATCAGGCGGCAGCGAGCAGTTCTTC.

The gene calls are TRBV18 and TRBJ2-7; possible D gene TRBD2, 5 bases. CDR1 KGHSH and CDR2 LQKENI come from the germline V gene. This CDR3 region has 14 residues. Deletions cut 1 base from V and 5 bases from J, with 12 bases between. In DNA form, the CDR3 reads TGTGCCAGCTCACCACTCTCCCAGGAGGACGAGCAGTACTTC. Its protein product is CASSPLSQEDEQYF.

The V gene is TRBV30, the J gene TRBJ1-1, with D perhaps matching TRBD1 (5 bases). The CDR3 sequence is 13 residues long. The V end lost 4 bases, the J end lost 11 bases, and 20 bases lay between the germline ends. Germline CDR1 GTSNPN, CDR2 SVGIG (reference sequence). CDR3 loop: CAWIPPGPIGAFF. In DNA form, the CDR3 reads TGTGCCTGGATACCACCGGGACCCATCGGGGCTTTCTTT.

The genes are TRBV7-6 and TRBJ1-3; D is ambiguous. CDR1 SGHVS and CDR2 FNYEAQ come from the germline V gene. The CDR3 sequence is 11 residues long. The V and J ends lost 6 bases and 14 bases respectively, with 14 bases between them. The CDR3: CASSHGEWVYF. As DNA, the CDR3 is TGTGCCAGCAGTCATGGGGAGTGGGTATATTTT.

In regard to this clone: At the DNA level, this CDR3 is encoded by other sequences in the same sample as well. The genes are TRBV6-5 and TRBJ1-5; a weak D match, TRBD1 (5 bases). Germline loops: CDR1 MNHEY, CDR2 SVGAGI. V was trimmed by 6 bases and J by 0 bases, leaving 12 bases between them. The CDR3 consists of 15 residues. In DNA, the CDR3 is TGTGCCAGCAGACGCGACAGCTATAGCAATCAGCCCCAGCATTTT. The encoded protein is CASRRDSYSNQPQHF.

Comment on this clone: This sample includes further DNA sequences coding for the same CDR3. The rearrangement uses TRBV29-1 and TRBJ1-1; D unresolved. CDR1 SQVTM and CDR2 ANQGSEA come from the germline V gene. The CDR3 contains 13 residues. Trimming cost V 4 bases and J 0 bases, with 9 bases left between them. CDR3 in amino acids: CSVVGRLNTEAFF. The CDR3 DNA follows: TGCAGCGTTGTGGGTAGATTGAACACTGAAGCTTTCTTT.